Listed here is a single TCR beta chain. Its cognate antigen is unknown. One base away lies a much larger clone, so this may be a sequencing read error. As to time point: newly diagnosed GD, antithyroid drugs for less than 3 months. From PBMCs, RNA was extracted and then used to make the TCR library. It was American Thyroid Association guidelines that determined Graves' disease diagnosis. Libraries of TCR beta came from iRepertoire HTBI primers plus Arm-PCR of CDR3 regions. Using its own MiXCR run on the multiplex PCR reads, TCRdb lists one record per CDR3 protein. Here the sample spans a few hundred thousand distinct CDR3 sequences, about 12% being singletons. These data originate in a study of regulatory T cells in long-lasting Graves disease. Overall study context: Antithyroid drugs had been given to newly diagnosed Graves' patients for under 3 months. Findings and caveats of the study: For persistent Graves' patients, TCR diversity was lower than for newly diagnosed ones.

Separately, the same data were catalogued under a study of T cells in Graves' hyperthyroidism and ophthalmopathy. Turning to that study: In the blood, most expanded thyroid clonotypes above 0.001 appeared as well.

Source: peripheral blood mononuclear cells (PBMCs), taken at new diagnosis, from a patient treated with antithyroid drugs. The receptor was isolated from a woman between 18 and 29 years old with Graves disease.

CDR3 nucleotide sequence: TGTGCCAGCAGTCCGCACGGGGCCCGTGAAGAACTGTTTTTT. It is translated as CASSPHGAREELFF. The chain has TRBV27 and TRBJ1-4; tentatively, D is TRBD1 (5 bases). This CDR3 spans 14 amino acids. Germline-derived CDR1 and CDR2 are MNHEY and SMNVEV (reference sequence).